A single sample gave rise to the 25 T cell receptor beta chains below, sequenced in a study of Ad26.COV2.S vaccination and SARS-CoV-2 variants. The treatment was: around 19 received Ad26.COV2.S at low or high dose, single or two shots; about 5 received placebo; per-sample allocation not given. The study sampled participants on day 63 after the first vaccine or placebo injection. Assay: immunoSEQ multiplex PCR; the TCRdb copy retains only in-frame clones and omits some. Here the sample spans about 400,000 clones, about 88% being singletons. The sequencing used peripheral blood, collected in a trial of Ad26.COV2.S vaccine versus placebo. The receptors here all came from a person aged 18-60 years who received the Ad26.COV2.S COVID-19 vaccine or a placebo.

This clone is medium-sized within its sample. This chain's CDR3 is CASSYTSGRATETQYF. The CDR3 DNA sequence: TGTGCCAGCAGTTACACTAGCGGGAGGGCCACAGAGACCCAGTACTTC. The chain links TRBV6-5 to TRBJ2-5; TRBD2 agrees at 13 bases. V dropped 2 bases and J dropped 4; count of bases not matched to a gene: 4. The CDR3 is made up of 16 amino acids. Germline values: CDR1 MNHEY, CDR2 SVGAGI.

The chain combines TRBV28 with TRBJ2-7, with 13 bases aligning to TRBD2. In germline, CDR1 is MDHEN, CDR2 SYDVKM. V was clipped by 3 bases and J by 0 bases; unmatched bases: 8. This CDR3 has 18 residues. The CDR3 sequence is CASSLWTSGSRSSYEQYF. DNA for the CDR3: TGTGCCAGCAGTTTGTGGACTAGCGGGAGCCGGAGCTCCTACGAGCAGTACTTC.

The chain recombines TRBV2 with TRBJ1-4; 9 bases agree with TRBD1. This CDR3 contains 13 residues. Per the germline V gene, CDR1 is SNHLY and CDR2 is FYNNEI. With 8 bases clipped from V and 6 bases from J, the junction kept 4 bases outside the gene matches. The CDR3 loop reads CASGRDRDEKLFF. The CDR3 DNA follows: TGTGCCAGCGGGAGGGACAGGGATGAAAAACTGTTTTTT. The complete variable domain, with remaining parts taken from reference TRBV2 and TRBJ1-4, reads EPEVTQTPSHQVTQMGQEVILRCVPISNHLYFYWYRQILGQKVEFLVSFYNNEISEKSEIFDDQFSVERPDGSNFTLKIRSTKLEDSAMYFCASGRDRDEKLFFGSGTQLSVL.

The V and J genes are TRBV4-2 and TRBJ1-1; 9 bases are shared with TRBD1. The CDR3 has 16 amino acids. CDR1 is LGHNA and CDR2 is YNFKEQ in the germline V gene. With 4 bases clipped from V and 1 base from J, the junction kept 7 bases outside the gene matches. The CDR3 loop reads CASSLTGGYPNTEAFF. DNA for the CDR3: TGTGCCAGCAGCCTCACAGGGGGCTACCCGAACACTGAAGCTTTCTTT.

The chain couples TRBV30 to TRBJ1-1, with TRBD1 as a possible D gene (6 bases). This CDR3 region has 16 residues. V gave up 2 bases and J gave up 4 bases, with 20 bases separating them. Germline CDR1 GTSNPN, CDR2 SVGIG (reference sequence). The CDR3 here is CAWSSKGGRRTTEAFF. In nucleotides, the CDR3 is TGTGCCTGGAGTTCTAAGGGGGGGAGGAGGACCACTGAAGCTTTCTTT. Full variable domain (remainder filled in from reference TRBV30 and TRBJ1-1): SQTIHQWPATLVQPVGSPLSLECTVEGTSNPNLYWYRQAAGRGLQLLFYSVGIGQISSEVPQNLSASRPQDRQFILSSKKLLLSDSGFYLCAWSSKGGRRTTEAFFGQGTRLTVV.

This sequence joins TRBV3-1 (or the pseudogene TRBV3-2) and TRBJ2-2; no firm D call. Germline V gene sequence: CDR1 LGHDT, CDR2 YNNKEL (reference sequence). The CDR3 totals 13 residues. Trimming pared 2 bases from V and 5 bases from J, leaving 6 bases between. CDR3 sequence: CASSQTRTGELFF. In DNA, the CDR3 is TGTGCCAGCAGCCAAACAAGGACCGGGGAGCTGTTTTTT.

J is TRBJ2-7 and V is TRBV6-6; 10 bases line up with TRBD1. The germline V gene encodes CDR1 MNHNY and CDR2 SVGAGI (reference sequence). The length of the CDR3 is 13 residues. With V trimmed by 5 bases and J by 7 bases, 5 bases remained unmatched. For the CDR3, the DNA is TGTGCCAGCAGTACGGACAGGGGGGGGGAGCAGTACTTC. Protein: CASSTDRGGEQYF.

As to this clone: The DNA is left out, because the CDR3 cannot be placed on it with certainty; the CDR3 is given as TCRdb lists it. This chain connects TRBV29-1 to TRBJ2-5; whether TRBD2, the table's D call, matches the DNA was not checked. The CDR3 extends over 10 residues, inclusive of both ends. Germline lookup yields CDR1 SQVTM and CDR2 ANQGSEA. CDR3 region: CSVGEGTRYF.

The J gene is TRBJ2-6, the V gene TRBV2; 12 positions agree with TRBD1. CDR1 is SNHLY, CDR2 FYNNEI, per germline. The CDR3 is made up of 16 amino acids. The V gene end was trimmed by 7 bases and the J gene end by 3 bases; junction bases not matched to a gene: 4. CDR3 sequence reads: CASTGTGGVGANVLTF. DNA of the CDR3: TGTGCCAGCACTGGGACAGGGGGCGTTGGGGCCAACGTCCTGACTTTC.

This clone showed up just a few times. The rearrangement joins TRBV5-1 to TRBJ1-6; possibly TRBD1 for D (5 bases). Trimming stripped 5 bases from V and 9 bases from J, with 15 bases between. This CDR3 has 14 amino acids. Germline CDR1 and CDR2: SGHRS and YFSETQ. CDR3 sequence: CASSGAVAGSPLHF. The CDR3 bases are TGCGCCAGCAGTGGGGCCGTGGCGGGTTCACCCCTCCACTTT.

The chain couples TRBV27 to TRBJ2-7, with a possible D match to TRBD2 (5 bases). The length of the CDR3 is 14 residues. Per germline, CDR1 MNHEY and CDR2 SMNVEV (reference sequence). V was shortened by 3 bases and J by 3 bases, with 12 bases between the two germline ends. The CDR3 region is CASSFLPGGYEQYF. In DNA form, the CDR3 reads TGTGCCAGCAGTTTTCTTCCTGGAGGCTACGAGCAGTACTTC.

Here the CDR3 DNA reads TGCAGCGTTCTAGTGGACTACGAGCAGTACTTC. Its protein is CSVLVDYEQYF. The chain has TRBV29-1 and TRBJ2-7; no definite D call. The germline V gene has CDR1 SQVTM and CDR2 ANQGSEA. Trimming removed 5 bases from V and 3 bases from J, with 8 bases in between. CDR3 length: 11 residues.

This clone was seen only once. CDR3 protein: CASSQGMQAGGPDEQYF. In DNA, the CDR3 is TGTGCCAGCAGCCAAGGGATGCAAGCGGGAGGGCCTGACGAGCAGTACTTC. V gene TRBV4-2 combines with J gene TRBJ2-7, with 10 bases lining up with TRBD2. CDR3 size: 17 residues. Germline-derived CDR1 and CDR2 are LGHNA and YNFKEQ. V lost 1 base, J lost 5 bases, and 11 bases stayed unmatched.

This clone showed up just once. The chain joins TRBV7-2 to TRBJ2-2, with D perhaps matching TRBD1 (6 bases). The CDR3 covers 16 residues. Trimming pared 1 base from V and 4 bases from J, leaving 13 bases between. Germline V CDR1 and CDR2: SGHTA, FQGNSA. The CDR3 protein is CASSLEWGRSTGELFF. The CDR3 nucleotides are TGTGCCAGCAGCTTAGAATGGGGGCGTAGCACCGGGGAGCTGTTTTTT. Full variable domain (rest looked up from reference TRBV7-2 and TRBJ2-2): GAGVSQSPSNKVTEKGKDVELRCDPISGHTALYWYRQSLGQGLEFLIYFQGNSAPDKSGLPSDRFSAERTGGSVSTLTIQRTQQEDSAVYLCASSLEWGRSTGELFFGEGSRLTVL.

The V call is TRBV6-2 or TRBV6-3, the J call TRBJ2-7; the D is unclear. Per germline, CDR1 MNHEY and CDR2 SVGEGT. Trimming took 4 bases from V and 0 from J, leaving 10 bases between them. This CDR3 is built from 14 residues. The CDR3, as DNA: TGTGCCAGCAGTTTTGAGCAGTCCTCCTACGAGCAGTACTTC. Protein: CASSFEQSSYEQYF.

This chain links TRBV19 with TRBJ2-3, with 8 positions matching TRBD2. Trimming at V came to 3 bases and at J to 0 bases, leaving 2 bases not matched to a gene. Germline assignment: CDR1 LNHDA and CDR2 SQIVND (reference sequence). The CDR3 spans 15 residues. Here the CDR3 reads CASSMLAGSTDTQYF. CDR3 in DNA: TGTGCCAGTAGTATGCTAGCGGGCAGCACAGATACGCAGTATTTT.

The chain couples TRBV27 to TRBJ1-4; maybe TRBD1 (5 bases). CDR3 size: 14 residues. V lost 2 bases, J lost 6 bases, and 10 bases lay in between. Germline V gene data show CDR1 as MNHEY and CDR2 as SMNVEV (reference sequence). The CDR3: CASSLGGSYEKLFF. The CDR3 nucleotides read TGTGCCAGCAGTTTAGGGGGGTCATATGAAAAACTGTTTTTT.

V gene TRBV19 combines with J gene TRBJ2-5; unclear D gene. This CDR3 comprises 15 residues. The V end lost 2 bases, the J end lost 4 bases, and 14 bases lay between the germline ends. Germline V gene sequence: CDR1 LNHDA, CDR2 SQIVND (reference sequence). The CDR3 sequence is CASSIRARARETQYF. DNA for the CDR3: TGTGCCAGTAGTATACGCGCCCGGGCTAGAGAGACCCAGTACTTC.

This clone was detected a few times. The CDR3 spells CASSLTAGTNTEAFF. CDR3 sequence (DNA): TGCGCCAGCAGCTTGACCGCAGGGACGAACACTGAAGCTTTCTTT. J is TRBJ1-1 and V is TRBV5-1, with D perhaps matching TRBD1 (5 bases). With 1 base removed from V and 1 base from J, the gap between germline ends came to 11 bases. The CDR3 is 15 amino acids. Germline loops: CDR1 SGHRS, CDR2 YFSETQ.

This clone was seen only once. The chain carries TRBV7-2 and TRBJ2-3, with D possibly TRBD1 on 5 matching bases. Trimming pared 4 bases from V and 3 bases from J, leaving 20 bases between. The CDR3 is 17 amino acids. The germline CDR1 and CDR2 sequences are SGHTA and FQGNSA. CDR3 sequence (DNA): TGTGCCAGCAGCTGGGCGCAGGGCGTTTTCGGGACAGATACGCAGTATTTT. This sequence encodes CASSWAQGVFGTDTQYF.

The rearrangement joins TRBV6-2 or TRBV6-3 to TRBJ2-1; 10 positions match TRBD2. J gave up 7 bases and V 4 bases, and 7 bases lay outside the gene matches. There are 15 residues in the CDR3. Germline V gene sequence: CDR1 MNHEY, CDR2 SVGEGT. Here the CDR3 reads CASSFSQREGNEQFF. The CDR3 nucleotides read TGTGCCAGCAGTTTCAGCCAGCGGGAGGGGAATGAGCAGTTCTTC.

The CDR3 region has the DNA TGCGCCAGCAGCATGGAAGAGACCCAGTACTTC. Protein: CASSMEETQYF. The chain combines TRBV5-1 with TRBJ2-5; the D is unclear. The CDR3 covers 11 residues. The V gene's germline CDR1 is SGHRS and CDR2 YFSETQ. Trimming cost V 4 bases and J 3 bases, with 4 bases left between them.

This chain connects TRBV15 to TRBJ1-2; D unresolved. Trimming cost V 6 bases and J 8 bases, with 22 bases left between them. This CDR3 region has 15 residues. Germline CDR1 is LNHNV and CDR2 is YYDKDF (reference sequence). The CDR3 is CATSPNRESSRGYTF. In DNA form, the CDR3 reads TGTGCCACCAGTCCAAACCGGGAGTCGAGTAGAGGCTACACCTTC.

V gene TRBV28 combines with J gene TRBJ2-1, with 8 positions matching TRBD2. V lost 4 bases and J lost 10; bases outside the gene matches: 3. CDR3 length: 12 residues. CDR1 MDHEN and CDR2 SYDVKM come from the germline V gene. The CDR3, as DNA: TGTGCCAGCAGTTGGACTAGCAGAGAGCAGTTCTTC. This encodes CASSWTSREQFF.

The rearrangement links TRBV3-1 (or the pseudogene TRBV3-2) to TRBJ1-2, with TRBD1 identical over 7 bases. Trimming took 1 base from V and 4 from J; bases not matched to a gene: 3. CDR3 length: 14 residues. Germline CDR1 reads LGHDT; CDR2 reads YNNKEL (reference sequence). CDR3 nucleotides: TGTGCCAGCAGCCAAGTGGGACAGTTCTATGGCTACACCTTC. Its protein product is CASSQVGQFYGYTF.